This T cell receptor beta chain was recorded in a study of T-cell reconstitution after alpha-beta-depleted transplantation in children. Unique molecular identifiers were built into the TCRbeta library. TCRdb re-called the PCR reads with MiXCR, one entry per CDR3 protein. In the table there are some 390,000 distinct CDR3 sequences, 20% of which are singletons. This CDR3 region has 16 residues. The V end lost 1 base, the J end lost 0 bases, and 12 bases lay between the germline ends. The chain is built from TRBV12-3 or TRBV12-4 and TRBJ1-1; D is unresolved. The source was PBMCs from the stem cell graft donor, collected from the stem cell graft. The TCR sequence derives from a human donor who donated a stem cell graft to a child with acute myeloid leukemia. CDR3 sequence (DNA): TGTGCCAGCAGTTTAGGGTTAGGGTATCTGAACACTGAAGCTTTCTTT. Protein product: CASSLGLGYLNTEAFF.